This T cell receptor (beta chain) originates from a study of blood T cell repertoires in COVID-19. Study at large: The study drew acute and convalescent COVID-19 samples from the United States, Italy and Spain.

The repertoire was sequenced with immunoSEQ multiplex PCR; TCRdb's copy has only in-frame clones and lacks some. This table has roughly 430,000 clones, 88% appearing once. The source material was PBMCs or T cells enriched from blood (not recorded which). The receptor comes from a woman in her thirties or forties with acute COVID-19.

For the CDR3, the DNA is TGTGCCTGGAGTGTATCAAGGGGCTCTTTCGGTGGCTACACCTTC. Translated, it gives CAWSVSRGSFGGYTF. The chain recombines TRBV30 with TRBJ1-2; D may be TRBD1 (5 bases). This CDR3 contains 15 residues. V shed 0 bases and J shed 7 bases, with 18 bases lying between them. Per germline, CDR1 GTSNPN and CDR2 SVGIG (reference sequence).